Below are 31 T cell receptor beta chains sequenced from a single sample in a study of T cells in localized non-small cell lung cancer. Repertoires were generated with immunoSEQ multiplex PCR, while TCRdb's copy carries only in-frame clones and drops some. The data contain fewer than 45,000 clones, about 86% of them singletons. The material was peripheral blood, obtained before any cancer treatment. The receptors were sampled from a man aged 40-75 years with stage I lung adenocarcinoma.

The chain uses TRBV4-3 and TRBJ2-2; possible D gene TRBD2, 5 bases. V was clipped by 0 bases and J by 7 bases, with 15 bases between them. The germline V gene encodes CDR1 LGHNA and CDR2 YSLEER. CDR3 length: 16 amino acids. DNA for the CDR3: TGCGCCAGCAGCCAAGATTGGAGTAGCGCGCGCGGGGAGCTGTTTTTT. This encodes CASSQDWSSARGELFF.

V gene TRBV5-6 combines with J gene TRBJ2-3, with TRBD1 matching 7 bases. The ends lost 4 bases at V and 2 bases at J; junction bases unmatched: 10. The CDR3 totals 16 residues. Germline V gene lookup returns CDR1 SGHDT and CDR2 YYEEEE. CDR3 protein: CASSLHRGQSTDTQYF. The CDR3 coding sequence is TGTGCCAGCAGCCTCCATAGGGGACAGTCCACAGATACGCAGTATTTT.

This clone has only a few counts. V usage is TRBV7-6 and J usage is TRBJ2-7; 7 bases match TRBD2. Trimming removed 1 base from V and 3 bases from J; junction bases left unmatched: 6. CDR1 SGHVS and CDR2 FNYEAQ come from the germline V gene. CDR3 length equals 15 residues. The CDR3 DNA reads TGTGCCAGCAGCTTAGATGCGGGAGTGTTCTACGAGCAGTACTTC. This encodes CASSLDAGVFYEQYF.

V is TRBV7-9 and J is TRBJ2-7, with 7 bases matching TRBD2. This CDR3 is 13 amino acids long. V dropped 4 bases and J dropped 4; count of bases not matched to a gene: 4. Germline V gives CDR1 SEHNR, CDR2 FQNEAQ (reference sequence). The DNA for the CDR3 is TGTGCCAGCAGCTCCTTGCGGGGGTACGAGCAGTACTTC. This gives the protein CASSSLRGYEQYF.

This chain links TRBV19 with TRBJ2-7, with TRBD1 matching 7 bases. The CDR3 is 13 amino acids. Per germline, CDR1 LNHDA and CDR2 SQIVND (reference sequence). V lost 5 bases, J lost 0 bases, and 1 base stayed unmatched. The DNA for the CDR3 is TGTGCCAGTAGTTGGGACAGCTCCTACGAGCAGTACTTC. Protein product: CASSWDSSYEQYF.

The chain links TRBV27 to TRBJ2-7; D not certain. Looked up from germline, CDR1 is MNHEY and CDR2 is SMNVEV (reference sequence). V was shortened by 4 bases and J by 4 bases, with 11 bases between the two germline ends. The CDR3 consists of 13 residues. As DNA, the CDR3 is TGTGCCAGCAGTTCGGGCAGGCAATACGAGCAGTACTTC. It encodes CASSSGRQYEQYF.

The CDR3 loop reads CASSYMTSGSSEQFF. The CDR3 DNA sequence: TGTGCCAGCAGTTACATGACTAGCGGGAGCAGTGAGCAGTTCTTC. The J gene is TRBJ2-1, the V gene TRBV6-6; 12 bases line up with TRBD2. The V and J ends lost 2 bases and 9 bases, in that order; junction bases with no gene match: 5. Germline V gene lookup returns CDR1 MNHNY and CDR2 SVGAGI (reference sequence). The CDR3 runs 15 residues.

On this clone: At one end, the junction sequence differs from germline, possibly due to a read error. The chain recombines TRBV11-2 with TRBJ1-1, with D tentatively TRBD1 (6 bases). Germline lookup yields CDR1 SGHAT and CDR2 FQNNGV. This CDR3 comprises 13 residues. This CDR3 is CASSLEPGGLAFF. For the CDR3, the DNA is TGTGCCAGCAGCCTAGAGCCTGGGGGCCTAGCTTTCTTT.

The CDR3 sequence: CAISEPAAKPDTQYF. CDR3 sequence (DNA): TGTGCCATCAGCGAGCCAGCGGCCAAACCTGATACGCAGTATTTT. The chain has TRBV10-3 and TRBJ2-3, with D possibly matching TRBD2 (5 bases). Germline V gives CDR1 ENHRY, CDR2 SYGVKD. CDR3 length: 15 amino acids. The V end lost 6 bases, the J end lost 6 bases, and 19 bases lay between the germline ends.

For the CDR3, the DNA is TGCGCCAGCAGCCGAAATGACGGATACTATGGCTACACCTTC. Translated, it gives CASSRNDGYYGYTF. The chain couples TRBV4-1 to TRBJ1-2; D is ambiguous. The CDR3 loop spans 14 amino acids. The V gene's germline CDR1 is MGHRA and CDR2 YSYEKL. The ends were cut back, 4 bases at V and 3 bases at J, with 12 bases in the middle.

Here the CDR3 reads CASSLGTSGLGSYEQYF. The DNA of the CDR3 is TGTGCCAGCAGCTTGGGGACTAGCGGCCTCGGCTCCTACGAGCAGTACTTC. This chain joins TRBV11-2 and TRBJ2-7; 11 bases fit TRBD2. CDR1 and CDR2 from the germline V gene are SGHAT and FQNNGV. Trimming at V came to 3 bases and at J to 0 bases, leaving 7 bases not matched to a gene. The CDR3 consists of 17 residues.

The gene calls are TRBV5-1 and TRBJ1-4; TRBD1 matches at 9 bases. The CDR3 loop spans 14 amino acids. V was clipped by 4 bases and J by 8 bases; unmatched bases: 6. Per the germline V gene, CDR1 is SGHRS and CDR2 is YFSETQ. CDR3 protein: CASSGGQGGEKLFF. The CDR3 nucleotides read TGCGCCAGCAGCGGGGGACAGGGAGGGGAAAAACTGTTTTTT.

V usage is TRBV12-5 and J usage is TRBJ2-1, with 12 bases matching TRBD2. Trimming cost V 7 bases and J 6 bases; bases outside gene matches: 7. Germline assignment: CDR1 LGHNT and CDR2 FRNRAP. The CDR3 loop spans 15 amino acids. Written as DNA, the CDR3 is TGTGCTAGTGCCCAGAGGACTAGCGGGGTCAATGAGCAGTTCTTC. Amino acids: CASAQRTSGVNEQFF.

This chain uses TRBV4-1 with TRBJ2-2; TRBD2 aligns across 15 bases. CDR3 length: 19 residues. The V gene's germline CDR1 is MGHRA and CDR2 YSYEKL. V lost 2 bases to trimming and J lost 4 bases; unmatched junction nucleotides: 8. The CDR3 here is CASSQPGLAGGVGTGELFF. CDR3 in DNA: TGCGCCAGCAGCCAACCGGGACTAGCGGGAGGAGTGGGCACCGGGGAGCTGTTTTTT.

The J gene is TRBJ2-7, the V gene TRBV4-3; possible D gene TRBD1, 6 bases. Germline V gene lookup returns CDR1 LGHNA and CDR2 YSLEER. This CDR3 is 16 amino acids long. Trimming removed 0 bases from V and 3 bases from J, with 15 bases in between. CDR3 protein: CASSQDMGAANYEQYF. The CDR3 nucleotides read TGCGCCAGCAGCCAAGATATGGGGGCCGCAAACTACGAGCAGTACTTC.

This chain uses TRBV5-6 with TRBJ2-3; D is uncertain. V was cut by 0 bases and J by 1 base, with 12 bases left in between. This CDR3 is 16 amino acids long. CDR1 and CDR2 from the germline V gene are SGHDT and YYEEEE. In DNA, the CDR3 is TGTGCCAGCAGCTTGGACGGCGGACGAGGCACAGATACGCAGTATTTT. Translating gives CASSLDGGRGTDTQYF.

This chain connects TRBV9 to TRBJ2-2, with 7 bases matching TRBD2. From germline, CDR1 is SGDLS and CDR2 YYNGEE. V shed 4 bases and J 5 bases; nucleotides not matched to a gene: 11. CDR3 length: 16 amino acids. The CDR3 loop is CASSPGGGGSTGELFF. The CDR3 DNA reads TGTGCCAGCAGCCCCGGAGGTGGCGGGAGTACCGGGGAGCTGTTTTTT.

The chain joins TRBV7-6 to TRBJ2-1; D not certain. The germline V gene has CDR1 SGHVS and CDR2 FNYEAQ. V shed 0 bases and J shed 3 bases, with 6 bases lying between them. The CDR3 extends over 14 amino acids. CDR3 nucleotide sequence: TGTGCCAGCAGCTTAGCAGGGCGCTACAATGAGCAGTTCTTC. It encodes CASSLAGRYNEQFF.

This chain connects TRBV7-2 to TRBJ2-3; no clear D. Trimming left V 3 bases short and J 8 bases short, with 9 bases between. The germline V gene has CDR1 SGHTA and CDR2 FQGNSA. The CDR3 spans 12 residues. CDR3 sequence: CASSFKGSTQYF. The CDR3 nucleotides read TGTGCCAGCAGCTTCAAAGGAAGTACGCAGTATTTT.

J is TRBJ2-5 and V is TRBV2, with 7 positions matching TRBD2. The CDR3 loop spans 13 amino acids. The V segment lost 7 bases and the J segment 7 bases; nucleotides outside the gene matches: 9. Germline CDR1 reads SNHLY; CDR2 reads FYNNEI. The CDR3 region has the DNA TGTGCCAGCACATCCGGACTAGTAGGGACCCAGTACTTC. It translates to CASTSGLVGTQYF.

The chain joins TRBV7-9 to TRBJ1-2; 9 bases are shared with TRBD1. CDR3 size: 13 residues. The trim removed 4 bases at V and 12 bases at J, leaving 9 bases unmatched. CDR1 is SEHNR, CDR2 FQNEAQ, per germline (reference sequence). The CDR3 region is CASSSMGGQGHTF. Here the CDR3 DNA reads TGTGCCAGCAGCTCGATGGGGGGACAGGGACACACCTTC.

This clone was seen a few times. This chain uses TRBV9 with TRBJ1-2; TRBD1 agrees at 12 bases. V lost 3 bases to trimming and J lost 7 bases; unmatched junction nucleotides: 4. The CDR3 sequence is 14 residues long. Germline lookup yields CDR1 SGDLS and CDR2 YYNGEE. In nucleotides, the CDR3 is TGTGCCAGCAGCGCCTGGGGACAGGGGGCTGGCTACACCTTC. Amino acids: CASSAWGQGAGYTF.

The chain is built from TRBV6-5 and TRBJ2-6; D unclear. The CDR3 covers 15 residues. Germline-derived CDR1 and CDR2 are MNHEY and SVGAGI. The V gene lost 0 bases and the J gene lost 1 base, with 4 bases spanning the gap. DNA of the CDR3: TGTGCCAGCAGTTACTCGGGGTCTGGGGCCAACGTCCTGACTTTC. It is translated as CASSYSGSGANVLTF.

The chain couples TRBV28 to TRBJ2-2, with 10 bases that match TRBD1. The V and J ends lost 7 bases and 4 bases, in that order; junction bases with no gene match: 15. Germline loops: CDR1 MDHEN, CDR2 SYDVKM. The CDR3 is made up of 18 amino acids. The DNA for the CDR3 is TGTGCCAGCATTGGCGATAATGACAGGGGGCGGAGCACCGGGGAGCTGTTTTTT. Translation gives CASIGDNDRGRSTGELFF.

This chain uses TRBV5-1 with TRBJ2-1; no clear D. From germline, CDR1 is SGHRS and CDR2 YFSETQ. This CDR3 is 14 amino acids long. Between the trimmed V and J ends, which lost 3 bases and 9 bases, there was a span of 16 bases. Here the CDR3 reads CASSYSRLDGEQFF. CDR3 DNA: TGCGCCAGCAGCTACTCCCGCCTAGATGGTGAGCAGTTCTTC.

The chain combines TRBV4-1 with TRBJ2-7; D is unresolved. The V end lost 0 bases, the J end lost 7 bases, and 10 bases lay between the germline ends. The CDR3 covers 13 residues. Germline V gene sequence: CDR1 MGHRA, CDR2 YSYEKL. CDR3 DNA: TGCGCCAGCAGCCAAGACCCATCAAGGGAGCAGTACTTC. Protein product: CASSQDPSREQYF.

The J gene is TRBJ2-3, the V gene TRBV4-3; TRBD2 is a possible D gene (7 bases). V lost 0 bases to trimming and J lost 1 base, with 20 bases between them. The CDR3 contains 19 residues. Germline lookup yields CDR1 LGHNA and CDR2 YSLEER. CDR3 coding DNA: TGCGCCAGCAGCCAAGAAATCCAGGGGAGGGCTTGGGGCACAGATACGCAGTATTTT. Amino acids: CASSQEIQGRAWGTDTQYF.

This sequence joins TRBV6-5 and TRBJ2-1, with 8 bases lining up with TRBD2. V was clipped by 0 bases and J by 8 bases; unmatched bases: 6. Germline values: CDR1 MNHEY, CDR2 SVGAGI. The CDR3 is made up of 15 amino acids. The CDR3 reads CASSYSLLAGDEQFF. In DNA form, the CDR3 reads TGTGCCAGCAGTTACTCCCTCCTAGCGGGCGATGAGCAGTTCTTC.

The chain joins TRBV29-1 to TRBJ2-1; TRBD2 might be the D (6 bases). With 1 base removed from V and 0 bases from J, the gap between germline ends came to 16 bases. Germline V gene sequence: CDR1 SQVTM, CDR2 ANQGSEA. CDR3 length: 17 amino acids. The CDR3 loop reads CSVEGSGDSSSYNEQFF. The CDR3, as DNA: TGCAGCGTTGAAGGGTCGGGAGACTCCAGCTCCTACAATGAGCAGTTCTTC.

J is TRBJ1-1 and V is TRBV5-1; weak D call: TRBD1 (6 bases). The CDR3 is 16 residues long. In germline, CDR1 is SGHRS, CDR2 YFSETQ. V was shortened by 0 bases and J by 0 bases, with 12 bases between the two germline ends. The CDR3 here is CASSLEGGNMNTEAFF. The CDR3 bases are TGCGCCAGCAGCTTGGAGGGGGGTAACATGAACACTGAAGCTTTCTTT.

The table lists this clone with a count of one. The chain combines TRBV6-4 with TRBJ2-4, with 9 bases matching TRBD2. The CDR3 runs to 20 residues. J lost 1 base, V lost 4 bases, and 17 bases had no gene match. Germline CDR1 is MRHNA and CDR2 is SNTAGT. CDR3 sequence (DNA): TGTGCCAGCAGTGTCCCCCCCGGAATAGCGGGAGATTTGGCCAAAAACATTCAGTACTTC. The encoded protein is CASSVPPGIAGDLAKNIQYF.